What follows are 28 T cell receptor beta chains derived from one specimen sequenced in a study of T-cell memory formation after mild COVID-19. TCRdb processed the 5' RACE reads anew with MiXCR; each CDR3 protein has one entry. This repertoire shows about 560,000 distinct CDR3 sequences, less than 25% found once; its top ten account for approximately 8%. The sample was PBMCs or a T cell subset sorted from them (not recorded which). The receptors here all came from an adult woman who had mild COVID-19 (a few samples of this study predate the infection). Cell type and time point are not known.

This clonotype has just a few counts. The gene calls are TRBV20-1 and TRBJ1-5, with 7 positions matching TRBD1. The germline V gene has CDR1 DFQATT and CDR2 SNEGSKA (reference sequence). The V and J ends lost 5 bases and 2 bases, in that order; junction bases with no gene match: 3. The CDR3 sequence is 13 residues long. The CDR3 reads CSARQGGNQPQHF. In DNA, the CDR3 is TGCAGTGCTCGACAGGGAGGCAATCAGCCCCAGCATTTT.

This clonotype has only a few counts. This chain connects TRBV7-9 to TRBJ2-1; 8 bases are a match to TRBD1. The length of the CDR3 is 15 residues. With 5 bases clipped from V and 4 bases from J, the junction kept 7 bases outside the gene matches. Germline V gene sequence: CDR1 SEHNR, CDR2 FQNEAQ (reference sequence). For the CDR3, the DNA is TGTGCCAGCAGCCGCTCGGACAGGGAATACAATGAGCAGTTCTTC. Amino acid sequence: CASSRSDREYNEQFF.

V is TRBV6-6 and J is TRBJ2-7; 7 bases are shared with TRBD1. CDR1 is MNHNY and CDR2 is SVGAGI in the germline V gene (reference sequence). The CDR3 contains 19 residues. Trimming at V came to 2 bases and at J to 5 bases, leaving 21 bases not matched to a gene. Here the CDR3 DNA reads TGTGCCAGCAGTTACCGAGGACAGGAGCTACCTACCCCCACGAACGAGCAGTACTTC. As protein: CASSYRGQELPTPTNEQYF.

This clonotype was observed a single time. The gene calls are TRBV20-1 and TRBJ2-1; 10 bases agree with TRBD2. J was trimmed by 7 bases and V by 6 bases; bases with no gene match: 9. CDR3 length: 14 amino acids. Germline V gene lookup returns CDR1 DFQATT and CDR2 SNEGSKA (reference sequence). In DNA form, the CDR3 reads TGCAGTGCCTCAAGCGGGGGGGCCCCGAATGAGCAGTTCTTC. Translated, it gives CSASSGGAPNEQFF.

The chain has TRBV29-1 and TRBJ2-6; D may match TRBD1 or TRBD2 (5 bases each). The CDR3 length is 13 residues. CDR1 is SQVTM and CDR2 is ANQGSEA in the germline V gene. V lost 4 bases, J lost 2 bases, and 6 bases lay in between. The CDR3 nucleotides are TGCAGCGTTGTGGGGGCTGGGGCCAACGTCCTGACTTTC. Its protein is CSVVGAGANVLTF.

The V and J genes are TRBV5-1 and TRBJ2-3; TRBD2 aligns across 7 bases. There are 18 residues in the CDR3. The V segment lost 6 bases and the J segment 2 bases; nucleotides outside the gene matches: 18. Germline values: CDR1 SGHRS, CDR2 YFSETQ. CDR3 protein: CASISGISGGLNTDTQYF. CDR3 DNA: TGCGCCAGCATAAGCGGGATCTCTGGTGGTTTAAACACAGATACGCAGTATTTT.

The genes are TRBV5-1 and TRBJ2-7; D may be TRBD1 (6 bases). This CDR3 spans 15 amino acids. Germline CDR1 and CDR2: SGHRS and YFSETQ. Deletions cut 5 bases from V and 1 base from J, with 16 bases between. The CDR3 here is CASSPTQGMSYEQYF. Here the CDR3 DNA reads TGCGCCAGCAGTCCGACACAGGGCATGTCCTACGAGCAGTACTTC.

The CDR3 protein is CASRQTGTGGLYEQFF. CDR3 sequence (DNA): TGCGCCAGCAGGCAAACGGGGACAGGGGGCTTATATGAGCAGTTCTTC. The J gene is TRBJ2-1, the V gene TRBV5-1; 12 positions match TRBD1. The CDR3 is 16 amino acids. V lost 5 bases to trimming and J lost 8 bases; unmatched junction nucleotides: 11. Per the germline V gene, CDR1 is SGHRS and CDR2 is YFSETQ.

The CDR3 loop reads CATSRTSFYEQYF. CDR3 sequence (DNA): TGTGCCACCAGCAGGACTAGCTTTTACGAGCAGTACTTC. This sequence joins TRBV15 and TRBJ2-7, with 7 bases identical to TRBD2. Germline lookup yields CDR1 LNHNV and CDR2 YYDKDF (reference sequence). The CDR3 extends over 13 amino acids. V lost 3 bases to trimming and J lost 4 bases; unmatched junction nucleotides: 3.

This clonotype came up a few times. DNA of the CDR3: TGCAGTGCTGGGGGGGTAGCGGGAGGGCTTAGCTACAATGAGCAGTTCTTC. The encoded protein is CSAGGVAGGLSYNEQFF. The genes are TRBV20-1 and TRBJ2-1; 11 nucleotides align to TRBD2. The trim removed 5 bases at V and 3 bases at J, leaving 12 bases unmatched. There are 17 residues in the CDR3. Germline assignment: CDR1 DFQATT and CDR2 SNEGSKA (reference sequence).

Many counts were recorded for this clonotype. The genes are TRBV18 and TRBJ2-5; a possible D gene is TRBD1 (5 bases). V was clipped by 0 bases and J by 9 bases, with 17 bases between them. CDR1 and CDR2 (germline): KGHSH, LQKENI. CDR3 length: 15 residues. The CDR3 here is CASSPPSVAQAAQYF. The DNA of the CDR3 is TGTGCCAGCTCACCACCGTCGGTTGCACAGGCGGCCCAGTACTTC.

The V call is TRBV6-1, the J call TRBJ1-5, with 11 bases identical to TRBD1. This CDR3 comprises 15 residues. V shed 5 bases and J 5 bases; nucleotides not matched to a gene: 5. Germline lookup yields CDR1 MNHNS and CDR2 SASEGT. The CDR3 region has the DNA TGTGCCAGCAGTTCGGGACAGGGGGTCCATCAGCCCCAGCATTTT. Encoded protein: CASSSGQGVHQPQHF.

This clonotype has a single count. The chain carries TRBV4-1 and TRBJ2-1; 7 nucleotides align to TRBD2. CDR1 is MGHRA and CDR2 is YSYEKL in the germline V gene. Trimming removed 1 base from V and 3 bases from J; junction bases left unmatched: 12. The CDR3 extends over 18 amino acids. CDR3: CASSQGGSTSPIYNEQFF. The CDR3 coding sequence is TGCGCCAGCAGCCAAGGAGGGTCGACTAGCCCGATCTACAATGAGCAGTTCTTC.

This rearrangement joins TRBV4-1 to TRBJ1-5, with D perhaps TRBD1 (5 bases). Per the germline V gene, CDR1 is MGHRA and CDR2 is YSYEKL. This CDR3 has 14 residues. The V and J ends lost 1 base and 6 bases respectively, with 10 bases between them. The chain's CDR3 is CASSQGRGGQPQHF. For the CDR3, the DNA is TGCGCCAGCAGCCAAGGAAGGGGAGGTCAGCCCCAGCATTTT.

The table lists this clonotype with a few counts. This rearrangement joins TRBV18 to TRBJ1-4, with 7 bases lining up with TRBD1. Per germline, CDR1 KGHSH and CDR2 LQKENI. The CDR3 loop spans 15 amino acids. V lost 5 bases to trimming and J lost 2 bases; unmatched junction nucleotides: 5. In nucleotides, the CDR3 is TGTGCCAGCTCATCCGACAGGGTGACTAATGAAAAACTGTTTTTT. Protein product: CASSSDRVTNEKLFF.

The chain carries TRBV9 and TRBJ2-5; the D is unclear. Germline V gene data show CDR1 as SGDLS and CDR2 as YYNGEE. CDR3 length equals 13 residues. The ends were cut back, 0 bases at V and 9 bases at J, with 12 bases in the middle. CDR3 sequence (DNA): TGTGCCAGCAGCGTAGAAACCGTCCGGGCCCAGTACTTC. Its translation: CASSVETVRAQYF. The full variable domain, in which reference TRBV9 and TRBJ2-5 provide the parts outside the CDR3, is DSGVTQTPKHLITATGQRVTLRCSPRSGDLSVYWYQQSLDQGLQFLIQYYNGEERAKGNILERFSAQQFPDLHSELNLSSLELGDSALYFCASSVETVRAQYFGPGTRLLVL.

This clonotype was found a few times. The chain uses TRBV4-1 and TRBJ2-5; D may be TRBD2 (6 bases). This CDR3 contains 16 residues. From germline, CDR1 is MGHRA and CDR2 YSYEKL. Trimming cost V 0 bases and J 0 bases, with 11 bases left between them. CDR3 nucleotide sequence: TGCGCCAGCAGCCAAGAGAGGGAGGTGTACCAAGAGACCCAGTACTTC. Protein: CASSQEREVYQETQYF.

There are a few counts of this clonotype. The J gene is TRBJ2-7, the V gene TRBV25-1; the D gene could be TRBD1 or TRBD2 (5 bases each). CDR1 and CDR2 from the germline V gene are MGHDK and SYGVNS. Trimming took 5 bases from V and 1 from J, leaving 15 bases between them. This CDR3 region has 15 residues. The CDR3 here is CASSLAWDDSYEQYF. The CDR3 DNA sequence: TGTGCCAGCAGTTTAGCGTGGGACGATTCCTACGAGCAGTACTTC.

This clonotype was counted between two and nine times. This chain uses TRBV6-5 with TRBJ2-1; D is possibly TRBD1 (6 bases). V was clipped by 0 bases and J by 0 bases, with 9 bases between them. The CDR3 extends over 16 amino acids. The germline V gene encodes CDR1 MNHEY and CDR2 SVGAGI. Here the CDR3 reads CASSYSTGSSYNEQFF. Written as DNA, the CDR3 is TGTGCCAGCAGTTACTCAACAGGGAGCTCCTACAATGAGCAGTTCTTC.

This clonotype turned up a few times. The J gene is TRBJ2-3, the V gene TRBV4-3, with 8 bases identical to TRBD2. The CDR3 covers 17 residues. Trimming at V came to 0 bases and at J to 6 bases, leaving 11 bases not matched to a gene. Germline CDR1 LGHNA, CDR2 YSLEER. CDR3 in amino acids: CASSQEPSGPLGDTQYF. CDR3 nucleotide sequence: TGCGCCAGCAGCCAAGAGCCTAGCGGGCCCCTAGGGGATACGCAGTATTTT.

A few counts support this clonotype. The V gene is TRBV6-5, the J gene TRBJ2-7, with 9 bases fitting TRBD1. The CDR3 spans 15 residues. The germline V gene has CDR1 MNHEY and CDR2 SVGAGI. V was clipped by 6 bases and J by 5 bases; unmatched bases: 11. CDR3 sequence reads: CASSDIDRGIDEQYF. The CDR3, as DNA: TGTGCCAGCAGCGACATTGACAGGGGGATCGACGAGCAGTACTTC.

The chain combines TRBV12-3 or TRBV12-4 with TRBJ2-7, with D perhaps TRBD1 or TRBD2 (5 bases each). Between the trimmed V and J ends, which lost 2 bases and 2 bases, there was a span of 10 bases. CDR3 length: 14 residues. The CDR3 DNA reads TGTGCCAGCAGTTTACCGGGGCTCACCTACGAGCAGTACTTC. Its translation is CASSLPGLTYEQYF.

This chain uses TRBV5-6 with TRBJ2-3; no firm D call. The germline gives CDR1 SGHDT, CDR2 YYEEEE. V lost 2 bases and J lost 2, with 15 bases in between. CDR3 length equals 16 residues. The CDR3 nucleotides are TGTGCCAGCAGCTTCGAGCGACTTTCCTCCACAGATACGCAGTATTTT. Translation gives CASSFERLSSTDTQYF.

A few counts support this clonotype. The chain is built from TRBV7-8 and TRBJ2-7; possibly TRBD1 or TRBD2 for D (6 bases each). Trimming shortened V by 1 base and J by 5 bases, and 24 bases separated the two germline ends. Germline CDR1 reads SGHVS; CDR2 reads FQNEAQ. CDR3 size: 18 residues. The CDR3 DNA reads as TGTGCCAGCAGCTTAGGGTCCGGGGGCCCGAACTGGCCCCACGAGCAGTACTTC. This gives the protein CASSLGSGGPNWPHEQYF.

This clonotype was detected many times. The chain couples TRBV29-1 to TRBJ2-3, with D possibly TRBD2 on 5 matching bases. V was cut by 2 bases and J by 0 bases, with 18 bases left in between. The V gene's germline CDR1 is SQVTM and CDR2 ANQGSEA. The CDR3 length is 17 residues. CDR3 amino acids: CSVELSGIYYSTDTQYF. CDR3 bases: TGCAGCGTTGAACTTTCCGGGATCTACTATAGCACAGATACGCAGTATTTT.

The chain combines TRBV15 with TRBJ2-7, with TRBD2 matching over 8 bases. From germline, CDR1 is LNHNV and CDR2 YYDKDF (reference sequence). The V segment lost 1 base and the J segment 4 bases; nucleotides outside the gene matches: 3. The CDR3 is made up of 14 amino acids. CDR3 sequence: CATSRVGGGYEQYF. DNA of the CDR3: TGTGCCACCAGCAGAGTCGGCGGGGGGTACGAGCAGTACTTC.

The chain uses TRBV20-1 and TRBJ1-1; D unclear. Germline CDR1 DFQATT, CDR2 SNEGSKA (reference sequence). There are 13 residues in the CDR3. V gave up 1 base and J gave up 1 base, with 7 bases separating them. The CDR3: CSARGGWNTEAFF. Written as DNA, the CDR3 is TGCAGTGCTAGAGGGGGTTGGAACACTGAAGCTTTCTTT.

This clonotype was seen a handful of times. Here the CDR3 DNA reads TGTGCCACCAGTGTCACGAGACAGGAGCAGTTCTTC. Protein sequence: CATSVTRQEQFF. The gene calls are TRBV24-1 and TRBJ2-1; D perhaps matches TRBD1 (5 bases). Germline V gives CDR1 KGHDR, CDR2 SFDVKD. The CDR3 covers 12 residues. With 5 bases removed from V and 10 bases from J, the gap between germline ends came to 11 bases.